This TCR beta chain was sequenced for a study of human CD4 T cells and Enterobacteriaceae. Study-wide results and limits: Only same-donor CFSE-low culture sequences were used to infer reactivity. Ex vivo, broadly cross-reactive clonotypes appeared more expanded than specific ones.

Deep-level sequencing, detecting one cell in 200,000, covered ex vivo memory CD4+. Clones were read by immunoSEQ multiplex PCR, and TCRdb kept only the in-frame ones, dropping some. The data hold 25,000 to 30,000 clones, with approximately 84% observed a single time. The memory gate held CD4+ cells that were not CD45RA+CCR7+CD95- naive cells, over 95% pure. Germline CDR1 and CDR2: KGHSH and LQKENI. The CDR3 is made up of 14 amino acids. V shed 6 bases and J shed 7 bases, with 15 bases lying between them. On this clone itself: Its antigen is not known.

This clonotype was obtained from a human donor in good health. Sequences were obtained from memory CD4+ T cells from blood. The genes are TRBV18 and TRBJ1-4, with no clear D. CDR3 sequence reads: CASSRTARSEKLFF. Written as DNA, the CDR3 is TGTGCCAGCTCCCGGACGGCGAGAAGTGAAAAACTGTTTTTT.